The 11 T cell receptor beta chains in this list originate from one sample, sequenced in a study of cytomegalovirus exposure and HLA in healthy donors (dated by TCRdb to about 2017). Libraries were built with the immunoSEQ multiplex PCR assay. The multiplex PCR relied on a mix of 60 forward primers for TCR Vbeta segments and 13 reverse primers for TCR Jbeta segments. Entries here come from immuneACCESS through TCRdb and include only in-frame sequences with V and J called. Some clones fail to appear in such tables; in the studies checked, an unresolved V gene covers under half of the shortfall, and the cause of the remainder is unknown. The sample table holds some 71,000 clones. Jointly, the top ten make up 1.5% to 2% of the sample. Sequencing input: PBMCs. These receptor sequences come from a woman aged 25 to 45 in good health and CMV-seronegative.

The CDR3 DNA sequence: TGTGCCAGCAGCCCTAGCGGGAGAATAGGAGGCGAGCAGTACTTC. It encodes CASSPSGRIGGEQYF. The chain uses TRBV5-4 and TRBJ2-7; 10 bases align to TRBD2. CDR3 length equals 15 residues. Germline loops: CDR1 SGHNT, CDR2 YYREEE (reference sequence). The junction had 10 bases not matched to a gene; V was cut back by 4 bases and J by 6 bases.

The chain is built from TRBV4-3 and TRBJ2-7; possibly TRBD2 for D (5 bases). Germline V lookup: CDR1 LGHNA, CDR2 YSLEER. The CDR3 has 13 residues. Trimming shortened V by 3 bases and J by 3 bases, and 9 bases separated the two germline ends. This CDR3 reads CASSHGGDYEQYF. CDR3 DNA sequence: TGCGCCAGCAGCCACGGAGGAGACTACGAGCAGTACTTC.

This rearrangement joins TRBV6-5 to TRBJ1-5; D gene uncertain. CDR3 length: 13 amino acids. The germline V gene has CDR1 MNHEY and CDR2 SVGAGI. Between the trimmed V and J ends, which lost 5 bases and 8 bases, there was a span of 13 bases. The CDR3 spells CASSPMRSEPQHF. Here the CDR3 DNA reads TGTGCCAGCAGTCCGATGAGATCGGAGCCCCAGCATTTT.

The V and J genes are TRBV2 and TRBJ1-1, with D possibly TRBD1 on 5 matching bases. Trimming took 4 bases from V and 1 from J, leaving 19 bases between them. The CDR3 runs 17 residues. In germline, CDR1 is SNHLY, CDR2 FYNNEI. CDR3 bases: TGTGCCAGCAGTGCCAGGGCAGGAACATTAGGGAACACTGAAGCTTTCTTT. Amino acids: CASSARAGTLGNTEAFF.

The chain uses TRBV30 and TRBJ2-5; maybe TRBD2 (6 bases). V lost 0 bases and J lost 3, with 14 bases in between. Germline-derived CDR1 and CDR2 are GTSNPN and SVGIG (reference sequence). This CDR3 comprises 15 residues. The CDR3 nucleotides read TGTGCCTGGAGTGTACTTGGAGCGGGCGAAGAGACCCAGTACTTC. As protein: CAWSVLGAGEETQYF.

The CDR3 sequence: CASSLGQNNQPQHF. The CDR3 region has the DNA TGTGCCAGCTCACTCGGACAGAACAATCAGCCCCAGCATTTT. The chain links TRBV18 to TRBJ1-5; TRBD1 might be the D (6 bases). CDR1 and CDR2 from the germline V gene are KGHSH and LQKENI. The ends were cut back, 4 bases at V and 3 bases at J, with 10 bases in the middle. The CDR3 extends over 14 amino acids. Full variable domain (rest looked up from reference TRBV18 and TRBJ1-5): NAGVMQNPRHLVRRRGQEARLRCSPMKGHSHVYWYRQLPEEGLKFMVYLQKENIIDESGMPKERFSAEFPKEGPSILRIQQVVRGDSAAYFCASSLGQNNQPQHFGDGTRLSIL.

V usage is TRBV9 and J usage is TRBJ2-7, with D perhaps matching TRBD2 (5 bases). Germline CDR1 reads SGDLS; CDR2 reads YYNGEE. Trimming removed 0 bases from V and 5 bases from J, with 12 bases in between. The CDR3 runs to 14 residues. The CDR3 DNA follows: TGTGCCAGCAGCGTAGCGGGGTCTCCCCACGAGCAGTACTTC. It specifies CASSVAGSPHEQYF.

This chain links TRBV6-5 with TRBJ2-1; TRBD1 is a possible D gene (6 bases). Per the germline V gene, CDR1 is MNHEY and CDR2 is SVGAGI. CDR3 size: 15 residues. V was pared by 2 bases and J by 1 base, with 9 bases between. The CDR3: CASSYDRPSYNEQFF. CDR3 nucleotides: TGTGCCAGCAGTTACGACAGGCCGTCCTACAATGAGCAGTTCTTC.

This rearrangement joins TRBV28 to TRBJ1-5, with D perhaps TRBD1 (5 bases). V was shortened by 1 base and J by 7 bases, with 14 bases between the two germline ends. The germline V gene encodes CDR1 MDHEN and CDR2 SYDVKM. The CDR3 spans 15 residues. The CDR3, as DNA: TGTGCCAGCAGTTTATTGGTAGGGGTCCGGCAGCCCCAGCATTTT. As protein: CASSLLVGVRQPQHF. The complete variable domain, with remaining parts taken from reference TRBV28 and TRBJ1-5, reads DVKVTQSSRYLVKRTGEKVFLECVQDMDHENMFWYRQDPGLGLRLIYFSYDVKMKEKGDIPEGYSVSREKKERFSLILESASTNQTSMYLCASSLLVGVRQPQHFGDGTRLSIL.

The chain links TRBV7-3 to TRBJ1-1; D not certain. The germline V gene has CDR1 SGHTA and CDR2 FQGTGA. This CDR3 has 13 residues. V lost 2 bases and J lost 1, with 5 bases in between. The CDR3 loop is CASSLAQNTEAFF. Here the CDR3 DNA reads TGTGCCAGCAGCTTAGCACAGAACACTGAAGCTTTCTTT.

V and J are TRBV5-1 and TRBJ1-1; a possible D gene is TRBD1 (5 bases). This CDR3 is 15 amino acids long. Per the germline V gene, CDR1 is SGHRS and CDR2 is YFSETQ. The V and J ends lost 2 bases and 1 base respectively, with 12 bases between them. This CDR3 reads CASSFAPRENTEAFF. The CDR3 region has the DNA TGCGCCAGCAGCTTCGCCCCCAGGGAGAACACTGAAGCTTTCTTT.